This TCR beta chain is drawn from a study of T cells after yellow fever vaccination. Study at large: Fractions containing few cells were prepared with SMART-Seq v4 Ultra Low Input.

Points on this clonotype: The antigen is undetermined.

Using its own MiXCR run on the 5' RACE reads, TCRdb lists one record per CDR3 protein. Of hundreds of thousands of distinct CDR3 sequences detected, around 12% appear once; the ten largest clones hold 15%. Study findings and constraints: Some clonotypes, a small share, were shared between CD4 and CD8 compartments. Most primary-vaccination clones reappeared after the booster (less than 98% CD4, around 88% CD8). FACS-sorted repertoires could contain abundant clonotypes contaminating from the bulk population.

The CDR3 is 16 amino acids. Trimming pared 6 bases from V and 4 bases from J, leaving 18 bases between. Sequenced material: PBMCs, taken on the day of the yellow fever booster vaccination. This sequence joins TRBV12-3 or TRBV12-4 and TRBJ2-2, with D maybe TRBD2 (5 bases). The source is a man aged 25 to 45 who received the YFV17D yellow fever vaccine. CDR3 DNA: TGTGCCAGCAGCCCCCTTTTGGGCGGAGGCACCGGGGAGCTGTTTTTT. Protein sequence: CASSPLLGGGTGELFF.